This T cell receptor beta chain came from a study of T cell responses to AZD1222 COVID-19 vaccine. Overall study results and limits: At 160-218 and 743-854, vaccine-associated CD4 TCRs were dominant, and they spanned spike. Sampling captured repertoires only after the peak T cell response. Variant regions that are unmutated are reportedly the target of nearly half of spike-specific TCRs. The breadth and depth of Spike-specific TCRs increased once two AZD1222 doses had been given.

On this clone: Antigen unknown.

Germline CDR1 is SGHRS and CDR2 is YFSETQ. CDR3 length: 11 residues. V lost 6 bases, J lost 4 bases, and 7 bases lay in between. Libraries were prepared by immunoSEQ multiplex PCR; TCRdb keeps only in-frame clonotypes and omits some of them. The sample holds roughly 140,000 clones, approximately 89% seen once. The rearrangement joins TRBV5-1 to TRBJ1-1; D is ambiguous. The receptor was isolated from an adult in good health. Specimen: peripheral blood, collected on day 0 of AZD1222 vaccination. The chain's CDR3 is CASTRGTEAFF. In nucleotides, the CDR3 is TGCGCCAGCACGCGGGGCACTGAAGCTTTCTTT.